The clone carrying this T cell receptor beta chain was picked up one time. Some clones are missing from TCRdb's copy, which holds only in-frame ones; the method was immunoSEQ multiplex PCR. The table lists 410,000 or so clones, about 88% of them singletons. The sample originates from a study of blood T cell repertoires in COVID-19. Overall study: Sites in the United States, Italy and Spain provided acute and convalescent COVID-19 samples. The analysed material was cDNA or gDNA that came from T cells, B-cell-depleted T cells, or PBMCs.

The sample comprised peripheral blood. This clonotype originated in a woman in her forties with COVID-19, enrolled during active disease.

Here the CDR3 reads CASSFIPGQGEAFF. Written as DNA, the CDR3 is TGTGCCAGCAGTTTCATTCCGGGACAGGGTGAAGCTTTCTTT. The chain is built from TRBV27 and TRBJ1-1; 9 bases fit TRBD1. Germline values: CDR1 MNHEY, CDR2 SMNVEV (reference sequence). The V gene end was trimmed by 3 bases and the J gene end by 7 bases; junction bases not matched to a gene: 6. CDR3 length: 14 residues.